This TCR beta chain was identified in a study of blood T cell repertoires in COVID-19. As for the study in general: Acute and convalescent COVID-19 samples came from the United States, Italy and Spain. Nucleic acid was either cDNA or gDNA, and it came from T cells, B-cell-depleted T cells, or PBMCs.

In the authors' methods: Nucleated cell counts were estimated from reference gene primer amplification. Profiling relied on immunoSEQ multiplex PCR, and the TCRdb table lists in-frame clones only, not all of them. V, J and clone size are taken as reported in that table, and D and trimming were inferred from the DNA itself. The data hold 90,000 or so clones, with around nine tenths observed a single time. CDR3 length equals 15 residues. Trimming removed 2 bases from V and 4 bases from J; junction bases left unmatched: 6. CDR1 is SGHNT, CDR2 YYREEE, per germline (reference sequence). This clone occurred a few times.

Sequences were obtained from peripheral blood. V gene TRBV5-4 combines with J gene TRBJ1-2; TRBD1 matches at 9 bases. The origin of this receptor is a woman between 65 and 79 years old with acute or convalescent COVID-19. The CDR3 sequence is CASSLGGQGRYGYTF. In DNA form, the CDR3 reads TGTGCCAGCAGCTTAGGGGGACAGGGACGCTATGGCTACACCTTC. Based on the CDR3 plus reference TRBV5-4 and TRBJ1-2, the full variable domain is ETGVTQSPTHLIKTRGQQVTLRCSSQSGHNTVSWYQQALGQGPQFIFQYYREEENGRGNFPPRFSGLQFPNYSSELNVNALELDDSALYLCASSLGGQGRYGYTFGSGTRLTVV.